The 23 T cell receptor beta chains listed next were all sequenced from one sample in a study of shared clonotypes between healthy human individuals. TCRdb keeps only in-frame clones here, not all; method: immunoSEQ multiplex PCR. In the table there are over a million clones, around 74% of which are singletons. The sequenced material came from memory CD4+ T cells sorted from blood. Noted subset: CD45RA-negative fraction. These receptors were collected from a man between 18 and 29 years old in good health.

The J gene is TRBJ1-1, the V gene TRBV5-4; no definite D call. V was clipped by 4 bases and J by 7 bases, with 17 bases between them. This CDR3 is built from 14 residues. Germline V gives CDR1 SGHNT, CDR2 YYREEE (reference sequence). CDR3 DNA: TGTGCCAGCAGCCGCGACCGCGGTTTTCTTGAAGCTTTCTTT. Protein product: CASSRDRGFLEAFF.

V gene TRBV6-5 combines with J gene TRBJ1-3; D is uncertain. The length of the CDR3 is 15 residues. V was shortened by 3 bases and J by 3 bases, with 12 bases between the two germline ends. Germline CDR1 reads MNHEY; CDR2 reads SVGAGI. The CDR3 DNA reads TGTGCCAGCAGTTATGAGTATCTCAGTGGAAACACCATATATTTT. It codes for CASSYEYLSGNTIYF.

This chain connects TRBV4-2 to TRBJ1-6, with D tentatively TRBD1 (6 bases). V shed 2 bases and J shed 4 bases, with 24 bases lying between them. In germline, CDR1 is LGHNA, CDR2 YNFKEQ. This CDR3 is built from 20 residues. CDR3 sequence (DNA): TGTGCCAGCAGCCAAAGACCCGTACAACAGGGTGGCCTTTATAATTCACCCCTCCACTTT. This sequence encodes CASSQRPVQQGGLYNSPLHF.

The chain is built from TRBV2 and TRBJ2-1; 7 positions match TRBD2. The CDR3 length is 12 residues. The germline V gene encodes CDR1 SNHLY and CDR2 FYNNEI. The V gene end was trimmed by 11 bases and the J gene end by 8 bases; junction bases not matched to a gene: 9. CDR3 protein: CACRGDTDEQFF. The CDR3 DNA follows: TGTGCCTGTCGGGGGGATACAGATGAGCAGTTCTTC. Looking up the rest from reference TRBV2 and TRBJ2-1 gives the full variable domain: EPEVTQTPSHQVTQMGQEVILRCVPISNHLYFYWYRQILGQKVEFLVSFYNNEISEKSEIFDDQFSVERPDGSNFTLKIRSTKLEDSAMYFCACRGDTDEQFFGPGTRLTVL.

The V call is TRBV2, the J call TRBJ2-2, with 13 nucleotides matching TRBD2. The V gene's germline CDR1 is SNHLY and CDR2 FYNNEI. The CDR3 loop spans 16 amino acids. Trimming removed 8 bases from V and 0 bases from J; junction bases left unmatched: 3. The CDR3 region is CASRLAGGANTGELFF. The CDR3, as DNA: TGTGCCAGCCGACTAGCGGGGGGCGCGAACACCGGGGAGCTGTTTTTT.

CDR3 loop: CASSFLGQLSGANVLTF. CDR3 DNA sequence: TGTGCCAGCTCTTTCTTAGGGCAGCTCTCTGGGGCCAACGTCCTGACTTTC. The chain joins TRBV27 to TRBJ2-6; the D is unclear. The CDR3 length is 17 residues. Germline values: CDR1 MNHEY, CDR2 SMNVEV (reference sequence). The V end lost 8 bases, the J end lost 0 bases, and 17 bases lay between the germline ends.

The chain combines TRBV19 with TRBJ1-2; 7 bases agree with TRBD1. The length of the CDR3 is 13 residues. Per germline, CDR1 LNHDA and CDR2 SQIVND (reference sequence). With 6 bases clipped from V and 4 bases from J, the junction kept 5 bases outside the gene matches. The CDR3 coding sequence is TGTGCCAGTAGGTGGGGACAGAGCTATGGCTACACCTTC. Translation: CASRWGQSYGYTF.

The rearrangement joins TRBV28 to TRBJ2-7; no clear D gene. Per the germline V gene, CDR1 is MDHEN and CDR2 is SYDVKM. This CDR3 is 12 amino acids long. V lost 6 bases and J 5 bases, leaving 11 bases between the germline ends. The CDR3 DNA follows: TGTGCCAGCAGCCCTATCCGCAACGAGCAGTACTTC. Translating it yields CASSPIRNEQYF.

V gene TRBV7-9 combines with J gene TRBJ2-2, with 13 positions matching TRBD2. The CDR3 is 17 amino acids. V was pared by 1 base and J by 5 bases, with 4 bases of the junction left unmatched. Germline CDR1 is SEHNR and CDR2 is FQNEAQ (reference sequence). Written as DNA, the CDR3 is TGTGCCAGCAGCTTAGTCCTGACTAGCGGGGGGACCGGGGAGCTGTTTTTT. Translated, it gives CASSLVLTSGGTGELFF.

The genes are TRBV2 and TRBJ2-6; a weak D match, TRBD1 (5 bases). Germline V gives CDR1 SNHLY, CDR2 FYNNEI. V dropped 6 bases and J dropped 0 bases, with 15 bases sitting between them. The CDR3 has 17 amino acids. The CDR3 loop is CASRTSTGLSGANVLTF. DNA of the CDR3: TGTGCCAGCAGGACATCCACAGGCCTCTCTGGGGCCAACGTCCTGACTTTC.

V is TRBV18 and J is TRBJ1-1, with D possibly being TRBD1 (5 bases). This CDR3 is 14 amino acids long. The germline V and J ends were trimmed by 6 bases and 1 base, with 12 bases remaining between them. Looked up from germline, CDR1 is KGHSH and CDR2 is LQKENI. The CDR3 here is CASSASGTNTEAFF. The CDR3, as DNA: TGTGCCAGCTCGGCGAGTGGGACGAACACTGAAGCTTTCTTT.

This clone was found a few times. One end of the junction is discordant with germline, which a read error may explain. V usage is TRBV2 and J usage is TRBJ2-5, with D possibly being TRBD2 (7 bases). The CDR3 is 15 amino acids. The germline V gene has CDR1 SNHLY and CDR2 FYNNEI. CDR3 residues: CASSEEGGARETQYF. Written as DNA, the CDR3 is TGTGCCAGCAGCGAAGAGGGGGGGGCACGGGAGACCCAGTACTTC.

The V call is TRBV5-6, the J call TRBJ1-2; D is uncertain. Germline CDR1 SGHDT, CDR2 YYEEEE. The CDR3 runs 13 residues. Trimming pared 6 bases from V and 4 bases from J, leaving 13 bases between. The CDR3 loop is CASTRTRGYGYTF. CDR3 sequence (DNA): TGTGCCAGCACACGGACCCGGGGCTATGGCTACACCTTC.

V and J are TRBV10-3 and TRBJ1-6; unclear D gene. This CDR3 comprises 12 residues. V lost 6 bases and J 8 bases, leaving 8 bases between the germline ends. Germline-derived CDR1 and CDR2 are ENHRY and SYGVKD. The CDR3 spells CAISKGDSPLHF. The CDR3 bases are TGTGCCATCAGCAAGGGCGATTCACCCCTCCACTTT.

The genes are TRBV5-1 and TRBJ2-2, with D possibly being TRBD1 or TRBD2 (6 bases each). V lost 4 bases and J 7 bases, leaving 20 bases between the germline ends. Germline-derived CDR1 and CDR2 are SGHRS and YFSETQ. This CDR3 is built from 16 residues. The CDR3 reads CASSPEWGAQNGELFF. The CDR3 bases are TGCGCCAGCAGCCCGGAGTGGGGGGCGCAGAACGGGGAGCTGTTTTTT.

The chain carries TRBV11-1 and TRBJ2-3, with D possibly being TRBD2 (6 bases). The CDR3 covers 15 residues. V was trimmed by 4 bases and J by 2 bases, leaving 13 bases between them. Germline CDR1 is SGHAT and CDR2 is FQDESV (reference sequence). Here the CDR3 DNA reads TGTGCCAGCAGCTCACCGGGACTGCTCACAGATACGCAGTATTTT. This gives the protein CASSSPGLLTDTQYF.

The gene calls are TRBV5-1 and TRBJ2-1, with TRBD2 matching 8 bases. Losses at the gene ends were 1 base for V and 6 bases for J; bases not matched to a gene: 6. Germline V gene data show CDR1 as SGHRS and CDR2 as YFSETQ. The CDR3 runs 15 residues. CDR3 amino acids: CASSLRAGEGNEQFF. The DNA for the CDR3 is TGCGCCAGCAGCTTGCGAGCGGGAGAAGGCAATGAGCAGTTCTTC. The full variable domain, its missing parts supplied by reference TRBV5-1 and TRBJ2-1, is KAGVTQTPRYLIKTRGQQVTLSCSPISGHRSVSWYQQTPGQGLQFLFEYFSETQRNKGNFPGRFSGRQFSNSRSEMNVSTLELGDSALYLCASSLRAGEGNEQFFGPGTRLTVL.

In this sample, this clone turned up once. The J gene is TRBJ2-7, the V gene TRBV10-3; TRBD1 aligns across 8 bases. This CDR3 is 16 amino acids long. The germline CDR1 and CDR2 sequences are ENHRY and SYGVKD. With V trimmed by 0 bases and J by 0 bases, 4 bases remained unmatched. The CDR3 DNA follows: TGTGCCATCAGTGAGTCAGGGGGGACAGGCTCCTACGAGCAGTACTTC. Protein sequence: CAISESGGTGSYEQYF.

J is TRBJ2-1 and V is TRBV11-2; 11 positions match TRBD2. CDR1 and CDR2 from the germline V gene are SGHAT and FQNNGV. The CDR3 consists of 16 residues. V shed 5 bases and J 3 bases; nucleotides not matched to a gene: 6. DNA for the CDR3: TGTGCCAGCAGCGCGAATAGCGGGAGGGTCTACAATGAGCAGTTCTTC. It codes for CASSANSGRVYNEQFF.

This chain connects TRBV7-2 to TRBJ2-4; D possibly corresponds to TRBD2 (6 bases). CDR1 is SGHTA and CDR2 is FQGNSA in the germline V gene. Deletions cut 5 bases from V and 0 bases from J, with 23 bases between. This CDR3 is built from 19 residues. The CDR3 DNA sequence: TGTGCCAGCAGCCGCGAGGGCGGAGGGGCCAAGTCAGCCAAAAACATTCAGTACTTC. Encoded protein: CASSREGGGAKSAKNIQYF.

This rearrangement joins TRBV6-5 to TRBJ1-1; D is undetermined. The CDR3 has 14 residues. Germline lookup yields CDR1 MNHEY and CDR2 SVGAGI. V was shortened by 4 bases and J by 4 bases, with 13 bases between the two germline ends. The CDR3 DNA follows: TGTGCCAGCAGTTTGGTCCAGGAGTTCACTGAAGCTTTCTTT. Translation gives CASSLVQEFTEAFF.

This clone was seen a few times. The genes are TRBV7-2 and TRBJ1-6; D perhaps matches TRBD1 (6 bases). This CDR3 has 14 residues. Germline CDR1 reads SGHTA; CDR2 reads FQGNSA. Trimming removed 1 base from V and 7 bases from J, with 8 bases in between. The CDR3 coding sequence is TGTGCCAGCAGCTTAGGGAGGGGGAATTCACCCCTCCACTTT. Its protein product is CASSLGRGNSPLHF.

CDR3 DNA sequence: TGTGCCAGCAGCTTCTCTACCGGTCTTATGGGAGAGACCCAGTACTTC. It encodes CASSFSTGLMGETQYF. J is TRBJ2-5 and V is TRBV7-2, with D unclear. V was trimmed by 3 bases and J by 4 bases, leaving 18 bases between them. The CDR3 totals 16 residues. The germline gives CDR1 SGHTA, CDR2 FQGNSA.